These 21 T cell receptor beta chains were all obtained from the same sample, sequenced in a study of CD8+ T cells in alopecia areata. The sequencing template was cDNA reverse transcribed from extracted RNA. The repertoire was sequenced with immunoSEQ multiplex PCR; TCRdb's copy has only in-frame clones and lacks some. Of around 35,000 clones listed, roughly half were seen once; the top ten hold approximately 40%. Sequenced material: NKG2D-high CD8+ T cells sorted from blood. The receptors originated from a human donor with alopecia areata.

This chain joins TRBV7-9 and TRBJ1-5; D remains ambiguous. Trimming took 6 bases from V and 3 from J, leaving 12 bases between them. This CDR3 contains 14 residues. Germline-derived CDR1 and CDR2 are SEHNR and FQNEAQ (reference sequence). CDR3 nucleotide sequence: TGTGCCAGCAGTTCAGTCGCTATCAATCAGCCCCAGCATTTT. Its protein is CASSSVAINQPQHF.

This clone was counted between two and nine times. V usage is TRBV9 and J usage is TRBJ2-3, with 9 bases identical to TRBD1. The CDR3 runs 15 residues. CDR1 is SGDLS, CDR2 YYNGEE, per germline. With V trimmed by 5 bases and J by 3 bases, 7 bases remained unmatched. CDR3 nucleotides: TGTGCCAGCAGTTACTCCGGGACAGGGACAGATACGCAGTATTTT. This encodes CASSYSGTGTDTQYF.

This rearrangement joins TRBV7-3 to TRBJ2-1, with 12 positions matching TRBD2. This CDR3 comprises 16 residues. V dropped 4 bases and J dropped 7; count of bases not matched to a gene: 8. Germline CDR1 and CDR2: SGHTA and FQGTGA. The CDR3 sequence: CASSSLAGGPMNEQFF. The CDR3 coding sequence is TGTGCCAGCAGCTCCCTAGCGGGAGGGCCTATGAATGAGCAGTTCTTC. The whole variable domain, filled in from reference TRBV7-3 and TRBJ2-1, reads GAGVSQTPSNKVTEKGKYVELRCDPISGHTALYWYRQSLGQGPEFLIYFQGTGAADDSGLPNDRFFAVRPEGSVSTLKIQRTERGDSAVYLCASSSLAGGPMNEQFFGPGTRLTVL.

This clone was seen a few times. This rearrangement joins TRBV29-1 to TRBJ1-2; D unclear. V lost 7 bases and J lost 0, with 12 bases in between. Germline CDR1 is SQVTM and CDR2 is ANQGSEA. The CDR3 sequence is 13 residues long. CDR3: CSAPAQPNYGYTF. In nucleotides, the CDR3 is TGCAGCGCGCCCGCACAACCTAACTATGGCTACACCTTC.

The V and J genes are TRBV4-3 and TRBJ2-5; D is possibly TRBD2 (6 bases). Germline V gene sequence: CDR1 LGHNA, CDR2 YSLEER. The V and J ends lost 3 bases and 1 base respectively, with 12 bases between them. There are 15 residues in the CDR3. CDR3 protein: CASSQLIAAQETQYF. Here the CDR3 DNA reads TGCGCCAGCAGCCAGCTTATAGCGGCCCAAGAGACCCAGTACTTC.

The chain recombines TRBV7-9 with TRBJ1-2; the match to TRBD1 covers 8 bases. CDR1 is SEHNR, CDR2 FQNEAQ, per germline (reference sequence). The CDR3 has 16 amino acids. V shed 5 bases and J 4 bases; nucleotides not matched to a gene: 12. CDR3: CASSPCCRGPVYGYTF. The CDR3 region has the DNA TGTGCCAGCAGCCCGTGTTGCAGGGGGCCTGTCTATGGCTACACCTTC.

The table lists this clone with a few counts. The chain combines TRBV28 with TRBJ2-1; TRBD1 or TRBD2 may be the D gene (5 bases each). The length of the CDR3 is 15 residues. Germline CDR1 reads MDHEN; CDR2 reads SYDVKM. V lost 1 base, J lost 2 bases, and 9 bases lay in between. CDR3 coding DNA: TGTGCCAGCAGTTTATTCCAGGGACCCTACAATGAGCAGTTCTTC. Amino acids: CASSLFQGPYNEQFF.

This clone was seen just once. The chain employs TRBV7-2 and TRBJ2-7; D remains ambiguous. The CDR3 is 15 amino acids. The germline V gene encodes CDR1 SGHTA and CDR2 FQGNSA. V was shortened by 0 bases and J by 0 bases, with 9 bases between the two germline ends. The CDR3 sequence is CASSLALTDSYEQYF. The CDR3 DNA reads TGTGCCAGCAGCTTAGCGCTAACGGACTCCTACGAGCAGTACTTC.

The rearrangement joins TRBV25-1 to TRBJ2-5; TRBD2 agrees at 8 bases. CDR1 MGHDK and CDR2 SYGVNS come from the germline V gene. Trimming at V came to 1 base and at J to 3 bases, leaving 7 bases not matched to a gene. The CDR3 is 16 amino acids. The CDR3 nucleotides are TGTGCCAGCAGTGAATCGGAGCTGCGGGGGGAAGAGACCCAGTACTTC. Its translation is CASSESELRGEETQYF.

The chain uses TRBV19 and TRBJ1-2; no clear D. CDR1 LNHDA and CDR2 SQIVND come from the germline V gene (reference sequence). Trimming took off 3 bases at V and 8 bases at J, with 13 bases between the two ends. The CDR3 runs to 13 residues. The CDR3 bases are TGTGCCAGTAGTATGACGATCTTTGCCGGCTACACCTTC. This codes for CASSMTIFAGYTF.

The sample holds a few counts of this clone. This sequence joins TRBV29-1 and TRBJ2-3, with 8 bases lining up with TRBD2. V lost 4 bases to trimming and J lost 2 bases; unmatched junction nucleotides: 5. This CDR3 comprises 14 residues. The germline V gene has CDR1 SQVTM and CDR2 ANQGSEA. The DNA of the CDR3 is TGCAGCGTTGTACTAGCGGATGACACAGATACGCAGTATTTT. Translating gives CSVVLADDTDTQYF.

In this sample, this clone turned up a few times. The rearrangement joins TRBV7-9 to TRBJ2-7; 7 positions match TRBD1. CDR3 length: 14 amino acids. Germline assignment: CDR1 SEHNR and CDR2 FQNEAQ (reference sequence). The V gene end was trimmed by 2 bases and the J gene end by 4 bases; junction bases not matched to a gene: 5. The CDR3 nucleotides are TGTGCCAGCAGCTTATCCCCAGGGGGATACGAGCAGTACTTC. Protein product: CASSLSPGGYEQYF.

The chain employs TRBV6-6 and TRBJ1-1; weak D call: TRBD1 (5 bases). The CDR3 covers 12 residues. The germline CDR1 and CDR2 sequences are MNHNY and SVGAGI (reference sequence). V shed 8 bases and J shed 8 bases, with 15 bases lying between them. The CDR3: CASFTGGREAFF. The CDR3, as DNA: TGTGCCAGCTTCACAGGAGGGAGAGAAGCTTTCTTT.

The table lists this clone with a few counts. The rearrangement joins TRBV14 to TRBJ2-7; no clear D gene. Germline V gives CDR1 SGHDN, CDR2 FVKESK. V was cut by 1 base and J by 6 bases, with 10 bases left in between. The CDR3 runs 13 residues. The CDR3 sequence: CASSQAATVEQYF. The CDR3 DNA is TGTGCCAGCAGCCAAGCAGCGACGGTCGAGCAGTACTTC.

In nucleotides, the CDR3 is TGTGCCAGCAGCTTAGATTCCAGTGACGAGCAGTACTTC. It translates to CASSLDSSDEQYF. The gene calls are TRBV7-6 and TRBJ2-7; D is unclear. Germline CDR1 is SGHVS and CDR2 is FNYEAQ. CDR3 length equals 13 residues. Trimming left V 1 base short and J 5 bases short, with 9 bases between.

This clone showed up just a few times. The chain recombines TRBV4-3 with TRBJ2-1, with D hard to call. Looked up from germline, CDR1 is LGHNA and CDR2 is YSLEER. The CDR3 totals 18 residues. V was trimmed by 0 bases and J by 0 bases, leaving 15 bases between them. The CDR3 DNA reads as TGCGCCAGCAGCCAAGATCTTCAAACCGGATTCTCCTACAATGAGCAGTTCTTC. Translated, it gives CASSQDLQTGFSYNEQFF.

The chain joins TRBV4-3 to TRBJ2-7; a weak D match, TRBD1 (5 bases). The CDR3 is 15 residues long. CDR1 and CDR2 (germline): LGHNA, YSLEER. V shed 4 bases and J shed 2 bases, with 15 bases lying between them. The CDR3 loop reads CASSPEARVTYEQYF. The CDR3 nucleotides read TGCGCCAGCAGCCCTGAAGCCAGGGTCACCTACGAGCAGTACTTC.

The rearrangement joins TRBV4-1 to TRBJ2-3; D unresolved. This CDR3 spans 16 amino acids. Trimming took 5 bases from V and 2 from J, leaving 17 bases between them. The germline V gene has CDR1 MGHRA and CDR2 YSYEKL. The CDR3, as DNA: TGCGCCAGCAGCTACCGGGCTTCTACCTACACAGATACGCAGTATTTT. It yields the protein CASSYRASTYTDTQYF.

This chain uses TRBV5-1 with TRBJ2-7; 12 bases fit TRBD2. Germline V CDR1 and CDR2: SGHRS, YFSETQ. J was trimmed by 3 bases and V by 6 bases; bases with no gene match: 4. This CDR3 has 14 residues. The DNA of the CDR3 is TGCGCCAGCACCTGGACTAGCGGGGACTACGAGCAGTACTTC. This sequence encodes CASTWTSGDYEQYF.

This clone has a count of ten or more. The rearrangement joins TRBV13 to TRBJ2-7, with 13 bases aligning to TRBD2. Germline trimming cut 5 bases from V and 0 bases from J; bases unmatched to any gene: 4. Germline CDR1 reads PRHDT; CDR2 reads FYEKMQ (reference sequence). CDR3 length: 16 amino acids. CDR3 bases: TGTGCCAGCAGCACCCGGACTAGCGGGAGCTCCTACGAGCAGTACTTC. Translating it yields CASSTRTSGSSYEQYF.

This clone has only one observation. The chain carries TRBV6-5 and TRBJ2-2, with TRBD2 matching over 10 bases. The germline CDR1 and CDR2 sequences are MNHEY and SVGAGI. The ends lost 2 bases at V and 3 bases at J; junction bases unmatched: 0. The CDR3 runs 15 residues. The CDR3 reads CASSYGTSDTGELFF. The DNA for the CDR3 is TGTGCCAGCAGTTACGGGACTAGCGACACCGGGGAGCTGTTTTTT.